One and the same sample provided the 17 T cell receptor beta chains below, sequenced in a study of T cells expressing NK-cell markers. TCRdb re-called the 5' RACE reads, yielding one record per CDR3 amino acid sequence without DNA. The sample table includes 350,000 to 450,000 distinct CDR3 sequences. Sequencing was done on a sample of blood T cells: a sorted CD56 or NKG2C T cell subset, CD4+ or CD8+ T cells, or bulk PBMC T cells (not recorded which). The source of these receptors is a man aged 18-75 years in good health.

The chain uses TRBV24-1 and TRBJ2-1; TCRdb designates TRBD1, a call that cannot be tested without DNA. CDR1 and CDR2 (germline): KGHDR, SFDVKD. The CDR3 extends over 14 amino acids. The CDR3 reads CATAVGGRYNEQFF.

The chain employs TRBV7-2 and TRBJ2-5. Germline V gene data show CDR1 as SGHTA and CDR2 as FQGNSA. This CDR3 contains 14 residues. CDR3 protein: CASSRSNTQETQYF.

CDR3 sequence: CASRVTGVLNQPQHF. J is TRBJ1-5 and V is TRBV2; TCRdb's D gene call, TRBD1, goes unchecked for lack of DNA. The CDR3 totals 15 residues. CDR1 SNHLY and CDR2 FYNNEI come from the germline V gene.

The chain links TRBV7-2 to TRBJ1-2; absent DNA, TCRdb's TRBD1 call cannot be checked. Germline V gene lookup returns CDR1 SGHTA and CDR2 FQGNSA. This CDR3 has 12 residues. The CDR3 sequence is CASSTGQMGYTF.

This chain uses TRBV20-1 with TRBJ2-7; TCRdb calls TRBD1, which cannot be checked without DNA. CDR1 is DFQATT and CDR2 is SNEGSKA in the germline V gene (reference sequence). This CDR3 is built from 13 residues. CDR3 region: CSAPETGYHEQYF.

This rearrangement joins TRBV6-4 to TRBJ1-5; TCRdb selects TRBD1, and the lack of DNA leaves this call unchecked. The CDR3 is 13 amino acids. CDR1 and CDR2 from the germline V gene are MRHNA and SNTAGT. The CDR3 loop reads CASSEGPGQPQHF.

The chain employs TRBV6-6 and TRBJ1-5; as DNA is missing, the TRBD1 call by TCRdb cannot be tested. CDR3 length: 13 residues. Germline CDR1 and CDR2: MNHNY and SVGAGI (reference sequence). This CDR3 reads CATKTGNNQPQHF.

The chain has TRBV6-5 and TRBJ1-1; TCRdb reports TRBD1, a call that lacks DNA to check it against. This CDR3 comprises 16 residues. Germline V CDR1 and CDR2: MNHEY, SVGAGI. This CDR3 is CASSYGAGAGYSEAFF.

The rearrangement links TRBV5-1 to TRBJ2-3. From germline, CDR1 is SGHRS and CDR2 YFSETQ. This CDR3 region has 15 residues. CDR3 residues: CASNPHGGNTDTQYF.

The chain employs TRBV11-2 and TRBJ1-4; as DNA is missing, the TRBD1 call by TCRdb cannot be tested. The CDR3 has 15 residues. CDR1 SGHAT and CDR2 FQNNGV come from the germline V gene. Here the CDR3 reads CASSRLTGSGGKLFF.

This CDR3 is CASSIASGLAGIYNEQFF. The gene calls are TRBV19 and TRBJ2-1; TCRdb designates TRBD2, a call that cannot be tested without DNA. Germline V gene data show CDR1 as LNHDA and CDR2 as SQIVND (reference sequence). The CDR3 runs 18 residues.

The genes are TRBV6-5 and TRBJ2-6. The CDR3 sequence is 15 residues long. Per the germline V gene, CDR1 is MNHEY and CDR2 is SVGAGI. CDR3 sequence reads: CASSYSYSGANVLTF.

This rearrangement joins TRBV6-5 to TRBJ1-2; TCRdb gives TRBD1 as the D gene, but with no DNA this cannot be confirmed. The germline CDR1 and CDR2 sequences are MNHEY and SVGAGI. CDR3 length: 16 residues. Here the CDR3 reads CASSYTRQGAGYGYTF.

The chain has TRBV12-3 or TRBV12-4 and TRBJ1-5; TCRdb's D call, TRBD1, is unchecked because there is no DNA. The CDR3 is 15 amino acids. This CDR3 reads CASSSKGGGNQPQHF.

This chain links TRBV20-1 with TRBJ2-3; the TRBD2 assignment by TCRdb is unverifiable without DNA. Germline loops: CDR1 DFQATT, CDR2 SNEGSKA (reference sequence). The length of the CDR3 is 15 residues. The CDR3 loop reads CSARGGAGVTDTQYF.

This rearrangement joins TRBV7-2 to TRBJ2-5; the TCRdb call, TRBD1, lacks DNA for checking. The germline V gene has CDR1 SGHTA and CDR2 FQGNSA. The CDR3 length is 16 residues. CDR3: CASSLAGGLSRETQYF.

This chain connects TRBV5-4 to TRBJ2-1; TCRdb selects TRBD1, and the lack of DNA leaves this call unchecked. CDR1 SGHNT and CDR2 YYREEE come from the germline V gene (reference sequence). The CDR3 totals 16 residues. The CDR3: CASSGGGARSYNEQFF.